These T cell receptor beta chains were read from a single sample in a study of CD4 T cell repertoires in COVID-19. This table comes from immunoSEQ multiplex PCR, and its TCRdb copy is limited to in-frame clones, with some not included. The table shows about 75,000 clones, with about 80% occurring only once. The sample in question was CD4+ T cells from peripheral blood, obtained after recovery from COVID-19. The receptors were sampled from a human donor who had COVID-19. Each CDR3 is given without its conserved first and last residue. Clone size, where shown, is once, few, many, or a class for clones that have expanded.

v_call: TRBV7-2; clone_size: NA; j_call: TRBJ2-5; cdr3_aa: ASSLDRRRVVNQETQY
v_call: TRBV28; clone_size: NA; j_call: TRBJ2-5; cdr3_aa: ASSLVGALY
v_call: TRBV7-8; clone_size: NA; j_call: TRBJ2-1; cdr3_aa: ASSLLRGGNPNEQF
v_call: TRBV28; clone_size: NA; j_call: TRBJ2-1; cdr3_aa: ASSPATSGRHNEQF
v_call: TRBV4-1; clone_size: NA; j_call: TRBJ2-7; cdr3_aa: ASSGQGSEQY
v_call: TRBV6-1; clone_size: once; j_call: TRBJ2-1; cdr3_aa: ASSGLRENSRGLGEQF
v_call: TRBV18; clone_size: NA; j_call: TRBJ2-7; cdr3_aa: ASSATYGRGEQY
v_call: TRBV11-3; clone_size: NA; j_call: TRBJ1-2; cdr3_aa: ASSFFIRTGECYT
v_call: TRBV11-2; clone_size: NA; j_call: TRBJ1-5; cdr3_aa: ASSPTTGLSNQPQH
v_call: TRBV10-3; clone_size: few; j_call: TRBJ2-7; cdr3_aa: AISVGIAAGREQY
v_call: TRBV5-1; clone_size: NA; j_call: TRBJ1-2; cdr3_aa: ASSLELGWSGGYT
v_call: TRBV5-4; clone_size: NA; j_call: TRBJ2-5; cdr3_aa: ASGLTGPAETQY
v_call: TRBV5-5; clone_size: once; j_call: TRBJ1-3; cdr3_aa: ASSYDISGNTIY
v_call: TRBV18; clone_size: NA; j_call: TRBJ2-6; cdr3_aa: ASSPGSSGANVLT
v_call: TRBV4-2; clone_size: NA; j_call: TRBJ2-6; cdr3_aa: ASSQDGAGSGANVLT
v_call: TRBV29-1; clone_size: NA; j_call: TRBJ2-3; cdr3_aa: SVEQTDTQY